This is a list of T cell receptor beta chains from one sample in a study of T cell repertoires in cytomegalovirus infection. TCRdb re-called the reads through MiXCR, storing one row per CDR3 protein. The sample shows 200,000 to 250,000 distinct CDR3 sequences, approximately 24% of them seen only once. The specimen sequenced was CD8+ T cells from PBMCs. These TCRs come from a human donor in good health (CMV status not recorded). Some clones in this sample may be carry-over from other donors' samples. The CDR3 runs from the conserved cysteine through the conserved F or W. The D gene is left open where the match is weak. The listing skips clone size in some rows; elsewhere it reads once, few, many or a size class.

d_gene | j_gene | abundance | v_gene | CDR3nt | CDR3aa
NA | TRBJ1-3 | once | TRBV9 | TGTGCCAGCAGTGAACAGGGAAACACCATATATTTT | CASSEQGNTIYF
NA | TRBJ2-7 | NA | TRBV12-3/TRBV12-4 | TGTGCCAGCAGTTTATCCCCCACGCCAGGGTACTACGAGCAGTACTTC | CASSLSPTPGYYEQYF
TRBD1 | TRBJ2-5 | NA | TRBV12-3/TRBV12-4 | TGTGCCAGCAGTTTAACAGGGGCCCAAGAGACCCAGTACTTC | CASSLTGAQETQYF
NA | TRBJ2-2 | many | TRBV7-2 | TGTGCCAGCAGCCCGAGCCCAGGGTGGGACACCGGGGAGCTGTTTTTT | CASSPSPGWDTGELFF
NA | TRBJ1-1 | few | TRBV29-1 | TGCAGCGTGAATACAGAAAAGTGGACTGAAGCTTTCTTT | CSVNTEKWTEAFF
TRBD1 | TRBJ2-3 | many | TRBV6-1 | TGTGCCAGCGGGACAGGGTTAACAGATACGCAGTATTTT | CASGTGLTDTQYF
NA | TRBJ2-7 | many | TRBV14 | TGTGCCAGCAGCCACAGAGATTTCTACGAGCAGTACTTC | CASSHRDFYEQYF
NA | TRBJ2-1 | few | TRBV4-1 | TGCGCCAGCAGCCTACCGGGAGCCACCTACAATGAGCAGTTCTTC | CASSLPGATYNEQFF
NA | TRBJ2-1 | few | TRBV7-2 | TGTGCCAGCAGCCTCATCCGGCCCGGCTACAATGAGCAGTTCTTC | CASSLIRPGYNEQFF
NA | TRBJ1-4 | NA | TRBV12-3/TRBV12-4 | TGTGCCAGCAGCCTCACAGGGTCATATAATGAAAAACTGTTTTTT | CASSLTGSYNEKLFF
NA | TRBJ2-7 | many | TRBV7-2 | TGTGCCAGCAGCTTAATTGATCCGACTAACGAGCAGTACTTC | CASSLIDPTNEQYF
NA | TRBJ1-2 | NA | TRBV28 | TGTGCCAGCAGTAATCCGGAGGCGATCTATGGCTACACCTTC | CASSNPEAIYGYTF
NA | TRBJ2-7 | few | TRBV10-3 | TGTGCCATCAGTGAGTCTCCAGGACCGACCTACGAGCAGTACTTC | CAISESPGPTYEQYF
NA | TRBJ2-5 | few | TRBV11-1 | TGTGCCAGCAGCTTGAATTCCTGGGGGACCCAGTACTTC | CASSLNSWGTQYF
TRBD2 | TRBJ2-5 | NA | TRBV7-9 | TGTGCCAGCAGTATAGCGGGGCAAGAGACCCAGTACTTC | CASSIAGQETQYF
NA | TRBJ2-7 | few | TRBV5-4 | TGTGCCAGCAGCGACTCGGGACAAGCCTCCTACGAGCAGTACTTC | CASSDSGQASYEQYF
TRBD1 | TRBJ2-3 | NA | TRBV20-1 | TGCAGTGCGCCGGGACAGGGGGCGGCAGATACGCAGTATTTT | CSAPGQGAADTQYF
NA | TRBJ2-3 | many | TRBV7-9 | TGTGCCAGCAGCCACCCTAACGGTGATACGCAGTATTTT | CASSHPNGDTQYF
NA | TRBJ1-2 | NA | TRBV28 | TGTGCCAGCACCGTAGGGAGGGACAACTATGGCTACACCTTC | CASTVGRDNYGYTF
NA | TRBJ1-1 | few | TRBV29-1 | TGCAGCGTTGAAGCACAGATGAACACTGAAGCTTTCTTT | CSVEAQMNTEAFF
NA | TRBJ2-2 | few | TRBV6-4 | TGTGCCAGCCAGGCCCCGAACACCGGGGAGCTGTTTTTT | CASQAPNTGELFF
TRBD1 | TRBJ2-5 | once | TRBV28 | TGTGCCAGCAGTTTATGCGGTCACAGGGGGAATCAAGAGACCCAGTACTTC | CASSLCGHRGNQETQYF
TRBD1 | TRBJ2-4 | few | TRBV7-9 | TGTGCCAGCAGCTTCCTGGGACAGGCCAAAAACATTCAGTACTTC | CASSFLGQAKNIQYF
NA | TRBJ2-5 | NA | TRBV6-2/TRBV6-3 | TGTGCCAGCAGTTACTCGAGCGGCAATCCGGGAGAGACCCAGTACTTC | CASSYSSGNPGETQYF
TRBD1 | TRBJ2-2 | NA | TRBV7-6 | TGTGCCAGCAGCTTAAGGACAGGGTCAATCACCGGGGAGCTGTTTTTT | CASSLRTGSITGELFF
NA | TRBJ2-1 | few | TRBV5-6 | TGTGCCAGCAGCGGACCCAGGGATTACAATGAGCAGTTCTTC | CASSGPRDYNEQFF
NA | TRBJ1-1 | few | TRBV19 | TGTGCCAGTACCGAGGGACCAATCCAAACTGAAGCTTTCTTT | CASTEGPIQTEAFF
TRBD2 | TRBJ2-3 | few | TRBV20-1 | TGCAGTGCTAGAGATTTTCTAGCGGGGGCAGATACGCAGTATTTT | CSARDFLAGADTQYF